These 6 T cell receptor beta chains were all obtained from the same sample, sequenced in a study of cytomegalovirus exposure and HLA in healthy donors. Both 60 Vbeta primers and 13 Jbeta primers went into the PCR. Assay: immunoSEQ multiplex PCR; the TCRdb copy retains only in-frame clones and omits some. This sample has approximately 160,000 clones, with roughly 72% found just once. The sample consisted of PBMCs. The receptors were sampled from a man aged 35 to 55 in good health and CMV-seronegative.

This clone has just a few counts. The gene calls are TRBV6-5 and TRBJ2-1; D is perhaps TRBD2 (5 bases). V was pared by 6 bases and J by 8 bases, with 11 bases between. Per germline, CDR1 MNHEY and CDR2 SVGAGI. The CDR3 sequence is 12 residues long. CDR3 residues: CASSPDGDEQFF. The DNA for the CDR3 is TGTGCCAGCAGCCCCGACGGGGATGAGCAGTTCTTC.

V usage is TRBV7-6 and J usage is TRBJ1-5; possible D gene TRBD1, 5 bases. Trimming took off 1 base at V and 1 base at J, with 11 bases between the two ends. This CDR3 region has 16 residues. Germline V gene data show CDR1 as SGHVS and CDR2 as FNYEAQ. For the CDR3, the DNA is TGTGCCAGCAGCTTAGGGAGGGGTTTGAGCAATCAGCCCCAGCATTTT. This gives the protein CASSLGRGLSNQPQHF.

This chain links TRBV5-4 with TRBJ2-6; TRBD2 matches at 7 bases. The V segment lost 3 bases and the J segment 3 bases; nucleotides outside the gene matches: 9. Germline values: CDR1 SGHNT, CDR2 YYREEE (reference sequence). The CDR3 spans 17 residues. The CDR3 reads CASSSQAGVGGANVLTF. For the CDR3, the DNA is TGTGCCAGCAGCTCCCAGGCGGGAGTGGGTGGGGCCAACGTCCTGACTTTC.

In its sample, this clone was seen once. The chain combines TRBV7-9 with TRBJ2-7; 7 positions match TRBD2. V trimming: 4 bases; J trimming: 5 bases; junction bases outside the gene matches: 11. CDR1 is SEHNR and CDR2 is FQNEAQ in the germline V gene (reference sequence). CDR3 size: 15 residues. DNA for the CDR3: TGTGCCAGCAGCTCCCAAGTTGGCGGGAGCCACGAGCAGTACTTC. As protein: CASSSQVGGSHEQYF.

This chain joins TRBV5-1 and TRBJ1-2, with D possibly being TRBD1 (6 bases). Germline V lookup: CDR1 SGHRS, CDR2 YFSETQ. V lost 0 bases to trimming and J lost 3 bases, with 6 bases between them. This CDR3 has 13 residues. CDR3: CASSLGQDYGYTF. The CDR3 DNA reads as TGCGCCAGCAGCTTGGGACAGGACTATGGCTACACCTTC.

This clone appeared a single time. One end of the junction fails to match germline, which may point to a read error. The CDR3 region is CASSLAAKASGANGLTF. The CDR3 nucleotides are TGTGCCAGCAGCTTGGCCGCCAAGGCATCTGGGGCCAACGGCCTGACTTTC. V gene TRBV5-4 combines with J gene TRBJ2-6; a weak D match, TRBD1 (5 bases). Germline V gene data show CDR1 as SGHNT and CDR2 as YYREEE (reference sequence). This CDR3 comprises 17 residues.